The sequence of this T cell receptor beta chain was determined in a study of technical replicates of blood from several donors. V gave up 0 bases and J gave up 4 bases, with 24 bases separating them. Germline V gives CDR1 LGHNA, CDR2 YNFKEQ. The CDR3 is 19 residues long. Sequenced by immunoSEQ multiplex PCR; TCRdb stores in-frame clones only, minus some. The sample lists 60,000 to 90,000 clones; approximately 97% were seen once. The chain has TRBV4-2 and TRBJ1-2; perhaps TRBD1 as D (5 bases). Sequencing was performed on T cells isolated from PBMCs. The sequence came from a human donor in good health. CDR3 bases: TGTGCCAGCAGCCAAGATGGAGTGGCAGAGGGAGGGGAACTCTATGGCTACACCTTC. Encoded protein: CASSQDGVAEGGELYGYTF.